This record concerns one T cell receptor beta chain sequence. The sample originates from a study of blood T cell repertoires in COVID-19. Germline V gene sequence: CDR1 SGDLS, CDR2 YYNGEE. The CDR3 contains 13 residues. Trimming removed 0 bases from V and 3 bases from J, with 6 bases in between. Produced via immunoSEQ multiplex PCR; TCRdb's table is partial and in-frame only. Of over 120,000 clones in the sample, about 83% were seen once. The chain uses TRBV9 and TRBJ1-1; a weak D match, TRBD1 (5 bases). Material for sequencing was peripheral blood. The TCR originated in a woman between 45 and 65 years old with active or convalescent COVID-19. CDR3 in DNA: TGTGCCAGCAGCGTAGGGGGGGACACTGAAGCTTTCTTT. It codes for CASSVGGDTEAFF.